The clone carrying this T cell receptor beta chain occurred once. Its antigen is not identified. The source of the sample is a study of blood T cells in healthy people across ages. Whole-study results and caveats: PBMCs were not sorted, which prevented a conclusive comparison of naive versus antigen-experienced cells.

Primers used in a second PCR of roughly 6 to 11 cycles were a sample-barcoded 5' primer and a J-beta primer mix. Tags on each cDNA molecule came from a template-switch adaptor with 12 random nucleotides. TCRdb recomputed calls from the 5' RACE reads with MiXCR, one row per CDR3 protein. The repertoire holds just over 800,000 distinct CDR3 sequences, with approximately 67% as singletons. What was sequenced was blood. This clonotype was sampled from a man younger than 40 in good health.

CDR3 bases: TGTGCCAGCAGACCGGGACAGTACTACAATGAGCAGTTCTTC. Translated, it gives CASRPGQYYNEQFF. The chain carries TRBV14 and TRBJ2-1; 7 positions match TRBD1. The length of the CDR3 is 14 residues. CDR1 and CDR2 from the germline V gene are SGHDN and FVKESK. V was pared by 6 bases and J by 3 bases, with 5 bases of the junction left unmatched. The whole variable domain, remainder taken from reference TRBV14 and TRBJ2-1, is EAGVTQFPSHSVIEKGQTVTLRCDPISGHDNLYWYRRVMGKEIKFLLHFVKESKQDESGMPNNRFLAERTGGTYSTLKVQPAELEDSGVYFCASRPGQYYNEQFFGPGTRLTVL.